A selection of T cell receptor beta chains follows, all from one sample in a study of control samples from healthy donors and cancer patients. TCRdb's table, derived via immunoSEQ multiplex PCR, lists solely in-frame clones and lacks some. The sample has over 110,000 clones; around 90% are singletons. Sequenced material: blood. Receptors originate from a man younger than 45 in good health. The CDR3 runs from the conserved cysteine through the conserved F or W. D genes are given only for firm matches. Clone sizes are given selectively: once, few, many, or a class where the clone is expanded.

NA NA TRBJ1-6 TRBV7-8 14 TGTGCCAGCAGCTTAAGACAGAAGAATTCACCCCTCCACTTT CASSLRQKNSPLHF
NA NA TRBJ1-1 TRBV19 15 TGTGCCAGTAGTATAGATGGGGGGCTGAACACTGAAGCTTTCTTT CASSIDGGLNTEAFF
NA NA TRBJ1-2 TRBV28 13 TGTGCCAGCAGCATGACAGAGCTCTATGGCTACACCTTC CASSMTELYGYTF
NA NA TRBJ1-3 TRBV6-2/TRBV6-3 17 TGTGCCAGCAGTGACCCGGGAGGCGAGACGTTGGGAAACACCATATATTTT CASSDPGGETLGNTIYF
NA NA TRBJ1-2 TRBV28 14 TGTGCCAGCACCGACAGGACCTCAAGCTATGGCTACACCTTC CASTDRTSSYGYTF
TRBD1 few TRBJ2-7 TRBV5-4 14 TGTGCCAGCAGCTTGGGGACAGGCCCCTACGAGCAGTACTTC CASSLGTGPYEQYF
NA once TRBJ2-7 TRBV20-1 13 TGCAGTGCTAGTGTGGACTACAACTACGAGCAGTACTTC CSASVDYNYEQYF
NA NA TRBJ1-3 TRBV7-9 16 TGTGCCAGCAGCTTAGAGGACATATTCTCTGGAAACACCATATATTTT CASSLEDIFSGNTIYF
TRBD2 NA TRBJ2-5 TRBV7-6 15 TGTGCCAGCAGCTCTCTAGGGACTAGTCAAGAGACCCAGTACTTC CASSSLGTSQETQYF
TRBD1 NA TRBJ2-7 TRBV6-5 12 TGTGCCAGCAGTCTACGGGACAGAATCACGTACTTC CASSLRDRITYF
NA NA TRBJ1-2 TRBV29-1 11 TGCAGCGCCGTGGGACCCAATGGCTACACCTTC CSAVGPNGYTF
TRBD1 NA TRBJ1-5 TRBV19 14 TGTGCCAGTAGTACCGGGACAGGGGGTCAGCCCCAGCATTTT CASSTGTGGQPQHF
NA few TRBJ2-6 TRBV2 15 TGTGCCAGCAGTGAGTCCCGCTCTGGGGCCAACGTCCTGACTTTC CASSESRSGANVLTF
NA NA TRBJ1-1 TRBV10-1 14 TGCGCCAGCAGTGCGAACAGGGTGGACACTGAAGCTTTCTTT CASSANRVDTEAFF
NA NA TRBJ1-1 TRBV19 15 TGTGCCAGTAGTACAGGACAAAGGGGCTACACTGAAGCTTTCTTT CASSTGQRGYTEAFF
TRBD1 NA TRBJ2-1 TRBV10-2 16 TGCGCCAGCAGTGAGATCCCGGGACAGCGACACAATGAGCAGTTCTTC CASSEIPGQRHNEQFF
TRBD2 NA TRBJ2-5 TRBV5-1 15 TGCGCCAGCAGCTTATCAGCGGGAATTGAAGGGACCCAGTACTTC CASSLSAGIEGTQYF
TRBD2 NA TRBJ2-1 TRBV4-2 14 TGTGCCAGCAGCCAGCTCGCGGGAGATAATGAGCAGTTCTTC CASSQLAGDNEQFF
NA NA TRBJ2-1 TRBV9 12 TGTGCCAGCAGCGTGGGTAGCAATGAGCAGTTCTTC CASSVGSNEQFF
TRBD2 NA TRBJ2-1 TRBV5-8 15 TGTGCCAGCAGCCCGGGACTAGGGGAATACAATGAGCAGTTCTTC CASSPGLGEYNEQFF
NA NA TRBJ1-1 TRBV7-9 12 TGTGCCAGCAGCCAGGGCAATTCTGAAGCTTTCTTT CASSQGNSEAFF
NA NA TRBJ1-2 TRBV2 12 TGTGCCAGCAGTTTACAGGGAAGGGGCTACACCTTC CASSLQGRGYTF
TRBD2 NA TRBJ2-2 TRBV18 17 TGTGCCAGCTCACCAGGACTAGCGGGAAGTAACACCGGGGAGCTGTTTTTT CASSPGLAGSNTGELFF